The rows below give T cell receptor beta chains drawn from one sample of a study of EBV T-cell therapy then PD-1 blockade in nasopharyngeal carcinoma. Which antigens these TCRs recognize remains unknown. Data came from immunoSEQ multiplex PCR; TCRdb stores just in-frame clones and leaves some out. The table shows roughly 20,000 clones, with about four fifths occurring only once. The sequenced sample was CD8+ T cells from blood, obtained around day 33 from a patient whose treatment included autologous EBV-specific T cells and nivolumab. The origin of the receptors is a man aged 35-49 years with nasopharyngeal carcinoma. Both conserved end residues are part of each CDR3. The order of the fields is V gene, CDR3 length, J gene, clone size, D gene, CDR3 DNA, CDR3 protein. A D gene is named only where the DNA matches it firmly. Clone size is shown for a subset of rows, as once, few, many or a class of expanded clone.

TRBV9	18	TRBJ2-2	.	.	TGTGCCAGCAGCGCACCCGAACAGGGGGGCGGGGGCACCGGGGAGCTGTTTTTT	CASSAPEQGGGGTGELFF
TRBV6-5	14	TRBJ2-1	.	.	TGTGCCAGCAGTCGTCCCTCGCTGCGGAATGAGCAGTTCTTC	CASSRPSLRNEQFF
TRBV29-1	13	TRBJ2-7	.	.	TGCAGCGTTGAGGACCTAGCTTCCTACGAGCAGTACTTC	CSVEDLASYEQYF
TRBV7-9	13	TRBJ2-2	few	.	TGTGCCAGCAGCTTAGCCAGTTTCGGGGAGCTGTTTTTT	CASSLASFGELFF
TRBV4-1	15	TRBJ2-1	.	TRBD1	TGCGCCAGCAGCCACGTCCAGGGGGCGATCGATGAGCAGTTCTTC	CASSHVQGAIDEQFF
TRBV27	15	TRBJ2-2	.	.	TGTGCCAGCAGTTTAGTGGCGGCGAACACCGGGGAGCTGTTTTTT	CASSLVAANTGELFF
TRBV27	15	TRBJ2-7	.	.	TGTGCCAGCAGTCAGGGACCAGGGAGCTCCTACGAGCAGTACTTC	CASSQGPGSSYEQYF
TRBV7-9	17	TRBJ2-4	once	TRBD1	TGTGCCAGCAGCGGACAGGTTCCCCTGGGGGCCAAAAACATTCAGTACTTC	CASSGQVPLGAKNIQYF
TRBV9	15	TRBJ1-1	.	.	TGTGCCAGCAGCGTAATATCAGCGTTGAACACTGAAGCTTTCTTT	CASSVISALNTEAFF
TRBV13	13	TRBJ1-1	.	.	TGTGCCAGCAGACATAAAGGTGCCCCTGGGGCTTTCTTT	CASRHKGAPGAFF
TRBV7-6	14	TRBJ1-1	.	TRBD1	TGTGCCAGCAGCAATACCGGGACAGTCGCTGAAGCTTTCTTT	CASSNTGTVAEAFF
TRBV5-8	13	TRBJ2-7	.	.	TGTGCCAGCAGCTTTGCGGCCTCCTACGAGCAGTACTTC	CASSFAASYEQYF
TRBV3-1/TRBV3-2	14	TRBJ1-2	.	.	TGTGCCAGCAGCCACGCAGGGCTTAACTATGGCTACACCTTC	CASSHAGLNYGYTF
TRBV4-1	17	TRBJ1-4	few	.	TGCGCCAGCAGCCAAGACGCAGGGCAGAATCCTAATGAAAAACTGTTTTTT	CASSQDAGQNPNEKLFF
TRBV5-5	16	TRBJ2-3	once	.	TGTGCCAGCAGCTTTTTCCCCCCATCTAGCACAGATACGCAGTATTTT	CASSFFPPSSTDTQYF
TRBV9	12	TRBJ2-2	.	.	TGTGCCAGCAGCGGCTTAACCGGGGAGCTGTTTTTT	CASSGLTGELFF
TRBV4-1	15	TRBJ2-1	.	.	TGCGCCAGCAGCCAAGCGAGGCCTTCCTACAATGAGCAGTTCTTC	CASSQARPSYNEQFF
TRBV19	13	TRBJ2-5	.	TRBD2	TGTGCCAGTAAAGCGGGGGGGAGGGAGACCCAGTACTTC	CASKAGGRETQYF
TRBV11-2	13	TRBJ1-2	.	.	TGTGCCAGCAGCTTAGATCCCACCAATGGCTACACCTTC	CASSLDPTNGYTF
TRBV7-9	15	TRBJ2-1	.	.	TGTGCCAGCAGCGATTATCCCCTCTCCTACAATGAGCAGTTCTTC	CASSDYPLSYNEQFF
TRBV27	11	TRBJ2-7	.	.	TGTGCCAGCGGAAGCTCCTACGAGCAGTACTTC	CASGSSYEQYF
TRBV19	17	TRBJ2-1	.	TRBD2	TGTGCCAGTAGTGCCCCCCTAGCGGCCGAATCCTACAATGAGCAGTTCTTC	CASSAPLAAESYNEQFF